This TCR beta chain was identified in a study of blood T cell repertoires in COVID-19. Study details: The analysed material was cDNA or gDNA that came from T cells, B-cell-depleted T cells, or PBMCs.

Sequencing used immunoSEQ multiplex PCR; TCRdb keeps in-frame clones, though not all of them. The data contain tens of thousands of clones, about 81% of them singletons. CDR3 length: 14 residues. Trimming removed 4 bases from V and 4 bases from J; junction bases left unmatched: 8. Looked up from germline, CDR1 is SGHNT and CDR2 is YYREEE (reference sequence). Material: peripheral blood. The TCR sequence derives from a man aged 50-59 years with acute or convalescent COVID-19. The V and J genes are TRBV5-4 and TRBJ2-7, with 7 bases identical to TRBD2. CDR3 DNA: TGTGCCAGCAGCCCGGGGGATAGCGGGTACGAGCAGTACTTC. This codes for CASSPGDSGYEQYF.